These 11 T cell receptor beta chains were all obtained from the same sample, sequenced in a study of cytomegalovirus exposure and HLA in healthy donors. Sequencing used immunoSEQ multiplex PCR; TCRdb keeps in-frame clones, though not all of them. The data show around 230,000 clones, about 86% seen once. The material sequenced was PBMCs. Receptor source: a woman aged 25 to 39 in good health and CMV-seropositive.

This sequence joins TRBV7-9 and TRBJ2-5, with a weak D call TRBD2 (5 bases). The V end was cut by 5 bases, the J end by 3 bases, with 13 bases between. The CDR3 runs to 14 residues. CDR1 and CDR2 from the germline V gene are SEHNR and FQNEAQ (reference sequence). The CDR3 nucleotides are TGTGCCAGCAGCACGTCCGAGGGAGAAGAGACCCAGTACTTC. Translating gives CASSTSEGEETQYF.

V is TRBV5-1 and J is TRBJ2-7; D is unresolved. Per the germline V gene, CDR1 is SGHRS and CDR2 is YFSETQ. The CDR3 spans 14 residues. With 0 bases removed from V and 4 bases from J, the gap between germline ends came to 11 bases. The CDR3 coding sequence is TGCGCCAGCAGCTTGGTGGCCCAGAGGTACGAGCAGTACTTC. Translated, it gives CASSLVAQRYEQYF.

V gene TRBV30 combines with J gene TRBJ2-7; the match to TRBD2 covers 10 bases. This CDR3 spans 13 amino acids. Germline V gives CDR1 GTSNPN, CDR2 SVGIG (reference sequence). With 4 bases clipped from V and 7 bases from J, the junction kept 7 bases outside the gene matches. The CDR3 DNA reads TGTGCCTGGACTAGCGGGGGTATAGGGGAGCAGTACTTC. Translating it yields CAWTSGGIGEQYF.

V and J are TRBV5-1 and TRBJ1-1; D is perhaps TRBD1 (6 bases). The CDR3 covers 12 residues. Trimming took off 4 bases at V and 6 bases at J, with 10 bases between the two ends. Germline V gene sequence: CDR1 SGHRS, CDR2 YFSETQ. This CDR3 is CASSPGTPEAFF. The CDR3 DNA follows: TGCGCCAGCAGCCCCGGGACACCTGAAGCTTTCTTT.

CDR3 in amino acids: CAWTRSGTSTDTQYF. The CDR3 nucleotides read TGTGCCTGGACCCGTAGCGGGACTAGCACAGATACGCAGTATTTT. The chain couples TRBV30 to TRBJ2-3; 8 nucleotides agree with TRBD2. The trim removed 4 bases at V and 0 bases at J, leaving 6 bases unmatched. CDR1 is GTSNPN and CDR2 is SVGIG in the germline V gene (reference sequence). The CDR3 covers 15 residues.

The V call is TRBV4-1, the J call TRBJ2-7; TRBD1 matches at 8 bases. Looked up from germline, CDR1 is MGHRA and CDR2 is YSYEKL. This CDR3 is 15 amino acids long. Trimming took 3 bases from V and 0 from J; bases not matched to a gene: 4. DNA of the CDR3: TGCGCCAGCAGCCACAACAGGGGGAGCTCCTACGAGCAGTACTTC. Translated: CASSHNRGSSYEQYF.

The V gene is TRBV11-3, the J gene TRBJ2-2, with TRBD2 identical over 13 bases. Per germline, CDR1 SGHNT and CDR2 YENEEA. CDR3 length equals 18 residues. V gave up 4 bases and J gave up 3 bases; unmatched junction bases: 8. The CDR3 coding sequence is TGTGCCAGCAGCTACGGACTAGCGGGAGTTATAGACACCGGGGAGCTGTTTTTT. Amino acid sequence: CASSYGLAGVIDTGELFF.

The genes are TRBV2 and TRBJ1-5; 10 bases align to TRBD1. V trimming: 11 bases; J trimming: 3 bases; junction bases outside the gene matches: 7. Germline CDR1 and CDR2: SNHLY and FYNNEI. The CDR3 loop spans 14 amino acids. CDR3: CAGRDRGFNQPQHF. As DNA, the CDR3 is TGTGCCGGCCGGGACAGGGGTTTCAATCAGCCCCAGCATTTT.

The chain links TRBV4-2 to TRBJ2-1; 8 positions agree with TRBD2. There are 15 residues in the CDR3. The trim removed 3 bases at V and 8 bases at J, leaving 9 bases unmatched. CDR1 and CDR2 from the germline V gene are LGHNA and YNFKEQ. CDR3 nucleotides: TGTGCCAGCAGCCAGAAGCGGGAGAATGTACATGAGCAGTTCTTC. Translation: CASSQKRENVHEQFF.

The chain couples TRBV18 to TRBJ1-3; 8 nucleotides line up with TRBD1. The CDR3 is made up of 18 amino acids. From germline, CDR1 is KGHSH and CDR2 LQKENI. J was trimmed by 2 bases and V by 3 bases; bases with no gene match: 12. CDR3 in DNA: TGTGCCAGCTCACCCGGGGCCCCTCGGACAGGGACTGGAAACACCATATATTTT. This sequence encodes CASSPGAPRTGTGNTIYF.

The genes are TRBV27 and TRBJ2-6; D unclear. The V end lost 3 bases, the J end lost 2 bases, and 11 bases lay between the germline ends. Germline V gene lookup returns CDR1 MNHEY and CDR2 SMNVEV (reference sequence). The CDR3 consists of 16 residues. The CDR3 DNA reads TGTGCCAGCAGTTTGAGTCCCGGTACTGGGGCCAACGTCCTGACTTTC. Translated: CASSLSPGTGANVLTF.